These 14 T cell receptor beta chains originate from one sample sequenced in a study of PD-L1 blockade in urothelial cancer. The time point here: pretreatment peripheral blood. Generated by immunoSEQ multiplex PCR, the TCRdb table keeps only in-frame clones and is missing some. The repertoire holds about 87,000 clones, with roughly 84% as singletons. The starting material was PBMCs, obtained around atezolizumab (anti-PD-L1) treatment. The receptors stem from a man in his fifties or sixties with urothelial cancer.

J is TRBJ2-1 and V is TRBV5-1, with 14 bases fitting TRBD2. Germline lookup yields CDR1 SGHRS and CDR2 YFSETQ. The CDR3 runs to 20 residues. V shed 4 bases, J shed 5 bases, and the junction held 17 bases outside the gene matches. CDR3 residues: CASSTSGTSGSRGVDNEQFF. Written as DNA, the CDR3 is TGCGCCAGCAGCACCTCCGGGACTAGCGGGAGCCGGGGGGTTGACAATGAGCAGTTCTTC.

The rearrangement uses TRBV7-3 and TRBJ2-1; D might be TRBD1 (6 bases). Germline lookup yields CDR1 SGHTA and CDR2 FQGTGA. Trimming pared 0 bases from V and 1 base from J, leaving 7 bases between. This CDR3 is built from 15 residues. CDR3 protein: CASSLTQGSYNEQFF. The CDR3 DNA follows: TGTGCCAGCAGCTTAACACAGGGATCCTACAATGAGCAGTTCTTC.

The sample holds a few counts of this clone. This chain joins TRBV19 and TRBJ1-1; D is possibly TRBD1 (5 bases). The CDR3 is made up of 12 amino acids. Deletions cut 0 bases from V and 8 bases from J, with 7 bases between. Germline CDR1 is LNHDA and CDR2 is SQIVND (reference sequence). The CDR3 loop reads CASSIESGEAFF. CDR3 DNA sequence: TGTGCCAGTAGTATAGAGTCAGGGGAAGCTTTCTTT.

This clone was counted a single time. CDR3 DNA sequence: TGCGCCAGCAGCTTGGCGGGGGTGCCTGGAAACACCATATATTTT. This encodes CASSLAGVPGNTIYF. This chain connects TRBV5-1 to TRBJ1-3; tentatively, D is TRBD1 (5 bases). This CDR3 has 15 residues. Trimming stripped 0 bases from V and 2 bases from J, with 9 bases between. The germline gives CDR1 SGHRS, CDR2 YFSETQ.

The V call is TRBV11-2, the J call TRBJ2-7; 10 bases are a match to TRBD2. J was trimmed by 4 bases and V by 10 bases; bases with no gene match: 10. Germline CDR1 is SGHAT and CDR2 is FQNNGV. This CDR3 is 14 amino acids long. CDR3 sequence: CATTFGLADYEQYF. CDR3 DNA: TGTGCCACCACCTTTGGACTAGCGGATTACGAGCAGTACTTC.

The chain uses TRBV5-1 and TRBJ2-2; TRBD1 agrees at 8 bases. The CDR3 sequence is 15 residues long. CDR1 is SGHRS and CDR2 is YFSETQ in the germline V gene. Unmatched junction bases numbered 3, after V lost 4 bases and J lost 1 base. CDR3: CASSGGTGNTGELFF. CDR3 nucleotide sequence: TGCGCCAGCAGCGGAGGGACAGGGAACACCGGGGAGCTGTTTTTT.

The rearrangement joins TRBV19 to TRBJ2-7, with 10 bases that match TRBD2. The CDR3 is 16 amino acids. CDR1 and CDR2 from the germline V gene are LNHDA and SQIVND (reference sequence). V lost 5 bases, J lost 0 bases, and 7 bases stayed unmatched. CDR3 bases: TGTGCCAGTAGTGCTCGGACTAGCGGATACTCCTACGAGCAGTACTTC. It is translated as CASSARTSGYSYEQYF.

V is TRBV5-1 and J is TRBJ1-1; a possible D gene is TRBD1 (5 bases). CDR3 length equals 16 residues. The V end was cut by 0 bases, the J end by 6 bases, with 18 bases between. Germline V gives CDR1 SGHRS, CDR2 YFSETQ. The CDR3, as DNA: TGCGCCAGCAGCTTGGAAGGATTGGGGGGTAACTCTGAAGCTTTCTTT. Protein: CASSLEGLGGNSEAFF.

The chain couples TRBV6-4 to TRBJ1-2; D is perhaps TRBD1 (6 bases). CDR3 size: 15 residues. Germline V gene sequence: CDR1 MRHNA, CDR2 SNTAGT. Trimming left V 3 bases short and J 2 bases short, with 13 bases between. Written as DNA, the CDR3 is TGTGCCAGCAGTGAGCAGGGGAGCCCCAACTATGGCTACACCTTC. It yields the protein CASSEQGSPNYGYTF.

The V and J genes are TRBV4-3 and TRBJ2-2; D is uncertain. CDR1 LGHNA and CDR2 YSLEER come from the germline V gene. V shed 1 base and J shed 5 bases, with 5 bases lying between them. This CDR3 has 13 amino acids. The CDR3 sequence is CASSQVPTGELFF. CDR3 DNA sequence: TGCGCCAGCAGCCAAGTTCCGACCGGGGAGCTGTTTTTT.

This chain uses TRBV7-3 with TRBJ2-2; D call uncertain. With 6 bases removed from V and 6 bases from J, the gap between germline ends came to 8 bases. The CDR3 contains 12 residues. Germline-derived CDR1 and CDR2 are SGHTA and FQGTGA. The CDR3 loop is CASSPSAGELFF. The CDR3 DNA reads as TGTGCCAGCAGTCCCAGCGCCGGGGAGCTGTTTTTT.

The chain combines TRBV5-8 with TRBJ2-1, with 9 bases that match TRBD1. This CDR3 is 19 amino acids long. Germline CDR1 and CDR2: SGHTS and YDEGEE. Unmatched junction bases numbered 18, after V lost 3 bases and J lost 5 bases. CDR3 loop: CASSSPPGTGPRGNNEQFF. CDR3 nucleotides: TGTGCCAGCAGCTCTCCTCCCGGGACAGGGCCGAGAGGTAACAATGAGCAGTTCTTC.

CDR3: CASKIGTDNYGYTF. CDR3 DNA sequence: TGTGCCAGCAAAATTGGGACAGATAACTATGGCTACACCTTC. The chain is built from TRBV6-1 and TRBJ1-2; 7 nucleotides agree with TRBD1. V was pared by 7 bases and J by 1 base, with 6 bases of the junction left unmatched. Germline assignment: CDR1 MNHNS and CDR2 SASEGT. The CDR3 totals 14 residues.

The chain uses TRBV7-2 and TRBJ2-2, with D possibly TRBD1 on 6 matching bases. Germline V CDR1 and CDR2: SGHTA, FQGNSA. V lost 2 bases to trimming and J lost 6 bases, with 16 bases between them. The CDR3 length is 16 residues. This CDR3 is CASSLRAGVVPGELFF. The CDR3 DNA is TGTGCCAGCAGCTTAAGGGCAGGGGTTGTTCCCGGGGAGCTGTTTTTT. Using reference TRBV7-2 and TRBJ2-2 for the parts outside the CDR3, the full variable domain is GAGVSQSPSNKVTEKGKDVELRCDPISGHTALYWYRQSLGQGLEFLIYFQGNSAPDKSGLPSDRFSAERTGGSVSTLTIQRTQQEDSAVYLCASSLRAGVVPGELFFGEGSRLTVL.